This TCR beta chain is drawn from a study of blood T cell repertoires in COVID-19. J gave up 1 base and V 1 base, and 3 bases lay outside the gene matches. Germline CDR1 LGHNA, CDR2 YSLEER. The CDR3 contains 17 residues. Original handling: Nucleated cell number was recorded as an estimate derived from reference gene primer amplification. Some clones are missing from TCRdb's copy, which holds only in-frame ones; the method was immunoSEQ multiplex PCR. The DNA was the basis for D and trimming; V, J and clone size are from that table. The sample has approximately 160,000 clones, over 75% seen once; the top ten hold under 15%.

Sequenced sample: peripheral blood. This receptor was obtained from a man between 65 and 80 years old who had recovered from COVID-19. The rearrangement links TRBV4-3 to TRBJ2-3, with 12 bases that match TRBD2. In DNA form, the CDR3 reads TGCGCCAGCAGCCAAGGTGCTAGCGGGGGGGGCACAGATACGCAGTATTTT. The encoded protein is CASSQGASGGGTDTQYF.